This T cell receptor (beta chain) is from a study of control samples from healthy donors and cancer patients. Trimming removed 0 bases at V and 2 bases at J, with 9 bases between. Germline CDR1 reads SGHDT; CDR2 reads YYEEEE. The CDR3 sequence is 16 residues long. TCRdb's copy holds only in-frame clones and misses some; the assay was immunoSEQ multiplex PCR. The profile covers about 18,000 clones, with around 84% appearing a single time and around 10% taken by the ten largest. The rearrangement joins TRBV5-6 to TRBJ2-6, with a weak D call TRBD2 (5 bases). The sequence was collected from a woman between 70 and 85 years old with colorectal cancer. Material: PBMCs. Written as DNA, the CDR3 is TGTGCCAGCAGCTTGGCCCGGGGTCCTGGGGCCAACGTCCTGACTTTC. It codes for CASSLARGPGANVLTF.